Given below is one T cell receptor beta chain in context. Its antigen remains unknown. Deep-level settings were used for running the assay. Repertoires were generated with immunoSEQ multiplex PCR, while TCRdb's copy carries only in-frame clones and drops some. Here the sample spans roughly 600,000 clones, 95% to 98% being singletons. This record comes from a study of shared clonotypes between healthy human individuals. The CDR3 consists of 16 residues. The germline gives CDR1 SEHNR, CDR2 FQNEAQ (reference sequence). V was clipped by 8 bases and J by 1 base, with 15 bases between them. Naive CD8 cells were CD45RO-negative, positively selected for CCR7, excluding terminally differentiated effector memory CD45RA+ cells. Study-wide results and limits: Researchers sampled only blood; tissue repertoires likely differ. Few donors limited the genetic and exposure-history diversity represented. Clonotype sharing across donors was expected to vary with sequencing depth.

The source is a man younger than 45 in good health. The chain is built from TRBV7-9 and TRBJ2-6; the D gene is possibly TRBD2 (7 bases). The sample taken for sequencing was naive CD8+ T cells sorted from blood. CDR3: CASWGGGLSGANVLTF. The CDR3 DNA is TGTGCCAGCTGGGGCGGGGGCCTTTCTGGGGCCAACGTCCTGACTTTC.